The 3 T cell receptor beta chains below were found in one sample sequenced in a study of T cells in Graves' hyperthyroidism and ophthalmopathy. TCR beta CDR3 region amplification was performed from RNA transcripts. TCR CDR3 underwent first-round RT-PCR with the HTBI primer set. TCRdb called the multiplex PCR reads again in MiXCR, with one record for every CDR3 protein. The sample carries about 640,000 distinct CDR3 sequences, roughly 45% recorded once. The sequencing input was peripheral blood or thyroid tissue (not recorded which). The source is an adult man with Graves' disease, either hyperthyroidism or ophthalmopathy (not recorded which).

This clonotype showed up just a few times. CDR3: CASSRYLATQETQYF. The CDR3 coding sequence is TGTGCCAGCAGCCGCTATCTAGCGACCCAAGAGACCCAGTACTTC. The V and J genes are TRBV7-6 and TRBJ2-5; the D gene is possibly TRBD2 (6 bases). V gave up 5 bases and J gave up 1 base, with 14 bases separating them. CDR1 is SGHVS and CDR2 is FNYEAQ in the germline V gene. The CDR3 covers 15 residues.

V and J are TRBV6-5 and TRBJ1-1; 10 positions agree with TRBD1. The CDR3 has 16 residues. J gave up 5 bases and V 6 bases, and 12 bases lay outside the gene matches. CDR1 is MNHEY, CDR2 SVGAGI, per germline. CDR3 protein: CASSTFLDRGYTEAFF. In nucleotides, the CDR3 is TGTGCCAGCAGCACCTTCTTGGACAGGGGGTATACTGAAGCTTTCTTT.

The rearrangement joins TRBV29-1 to TRBJ1-1; maybe TRBD1 (6 bases). Per germline, CDR1 SQVTM and CDR2 ANQGSEA. The CDR3 totals 12 residues. The CDR3 loop reads CIAGEEDTEAFF. CDR3 nucleotides: TGCATCGCAGGGGAGGAGGACACTGAAGCTTTCTTT.